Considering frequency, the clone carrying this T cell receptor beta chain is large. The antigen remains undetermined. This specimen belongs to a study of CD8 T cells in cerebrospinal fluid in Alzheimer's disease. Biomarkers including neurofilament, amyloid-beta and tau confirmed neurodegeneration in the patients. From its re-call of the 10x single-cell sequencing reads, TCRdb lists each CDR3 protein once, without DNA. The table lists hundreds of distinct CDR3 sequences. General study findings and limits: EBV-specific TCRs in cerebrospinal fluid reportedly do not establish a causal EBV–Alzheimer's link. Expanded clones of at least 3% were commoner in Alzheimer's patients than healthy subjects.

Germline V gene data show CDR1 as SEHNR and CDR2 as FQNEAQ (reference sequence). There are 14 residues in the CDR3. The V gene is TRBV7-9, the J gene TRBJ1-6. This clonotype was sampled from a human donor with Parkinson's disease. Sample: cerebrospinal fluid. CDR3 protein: CASSLDSNNSPLHF. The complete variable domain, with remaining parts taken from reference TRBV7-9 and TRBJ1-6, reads DTGVSQNPRHKITKRGQNVTFRCDPISEHNRLYWYRQTLGQGPEFLTYFQNEAQLEKSRLLSDRFSAERPKGSFSTLEIQRTEQGDSAMYLCASSLDSNNSPLHFGNGTRLTVT.